This is a list of T cell receptor beta chains from one sample in a study of cytomegalovirus exposure and HLA in healthy donors. Method: immunoSEQ multiplex PCR; TCRdb's copy keeps in-frame clones and lacks some. Seen here are some 150,000 clones, roughly 87% observed once, and the top ten hold less than 5.5%. The specimen was PBMCs. The source of these receptors is a man younger than 35 in good health and CMV-seropositive. Both conserved end residues are part of each CDR3. The order of the fields is D gene, clone size, J gene, V gene, CDR3 protein, CDR3 DNA. The D gene is left open where the match is weak. A clone size is listed for some rows: how often the clone was seen (once, few, many), or a class if it is expanded.

. | . | TRBJ1-3 | TRBV14 | CASSQGGWSEYF | TGTGCCAGCAGCCAAGGCGGATGGTCTGAGTATTTT
. | once | TRBJ2-1 | TRBV29-1 | CSVESERLSYNEQFF | TGCAGCGTTGAAAGCGAGCGCTTATCCTACAATGAGCAGTTCTTC
TRBD1 | . | TRBJ2-5 | TRBV28 | CASSSPGQGTETQYF | TGTGCCAGCAGTTCCCCGGGACAGGGGACAGAGACCCAGTACTTC
. | few | TRBJ1-1 | TRBV9 | CASSTGNTEAFF | TGTGCCAGCAGCACCGGGAACACTGAAGCTTTCTTT
TRBD1 | . | TRBJ1-1 | TRBV4-1 | CASSQQSTGQPTAWEAFF | TGCGCCAGCAGCCAGCAAAGTACGGGACAGCCCACCGCTTGGGAAGCTTTCTTT
. | . | TRBJ1-2 | TRBV6-5 | CASSYVKGAGYTF | TGTGCCAGCAGTTACGTTAAAGGGGCCGGCTACACCTTC
. | . | TRBJ2-3 | TRBV30 | CAWTGDFETQYF | TGTGCCTGGACCGGGGACTTCGAGACGCAGTATTTT
TRBD1 | . | TRBJ1-5 | TRBV10-3 | CAIRATGNSNQPQHF | TGTGCCATCAGGGCGACAGGGAATAGCAATCAGCCCCAGCATTTT
TRBD1 | . | TRBJ1-4 | TRBV19 | CASTPTGGYEKLFF | TGTGCCAGTACCCCGACAGGGGGCTATGAAAAACTGTTTTTT
. | . | TRBJ2-7 | TRBV15 | CATSRNTYEQYF | TGTGCCACCAGCAGGAACACATACGAGCAGTACTTC
TRBD1 | . | TRBJ1-2 | TRBV4-2 | CASSQDATGDGYTF | TGTGCCAGCAGCCAAGATGCCACAGGGGATGGCTACACCTTC
. | . | TRBJ2-7 | TRBV6-5 | CASCRGTHYEQYF | TGTGCCAGCTGTCGCGGGACCCACTACGAGCAGTACTTC
. | . | TRBJ1-1 | TRBV30 | CAWSVRGNTEAFF | TGTGCCTGGAGTGTACGAGGGAACACTGAAGCTTTCTTT
. | . | TRBJ2-5 | TRBV7-9 | CASSLLTGGETQYF | TGTGCCAGCAGCTTACTTACCGGAGGGGAGACCCAGTACTTC
TRBD2 | . | TRBJ2-1 | TRBV15 | CATSRGPLAATYNEQFF | TGTGCCACCAGCAGAGGCCCACTAGCGGCTACCTACAATGAGCAGTTCTTC
TRBD1 | . | TRBJ1-5 | TRBV28 | CASSLGTGKDQPQHF | TGTGCCAGCAGTTTGGGGACAGGGAAGGATCAGCCCCAGCATTTT
. | . | TRBJ2-3 | TRBV4-1 | CASSLAGTFTDTQYF | TGCGCCAGCAGCCTGGCGGGGACCTTCACAGATACGCAGTATTTT
TRBD2 | once | TRBJ2-3 | TRBV27 | CASSLLLAGGPDTQYF | TGTGCCAGCAGTTTATTACTCGCGGGGGGGCCAGATACGCAGTATTTT
. | . | TRBJ2-1 | TRBV5-1 | CASSLWSESSYNEQFF | TGCGCCAGCAGCTTGTGGTCGGAGAGCTCCTACAATGAGCAGTTCTTC
. | . | TRBJ1-1 | TRBV6-1 | CASSENLLSTEAFF | TGTGCCAGCAGTGAAAATCTGTTGAGCACCGAAGCTTTCTTT
. | . | TRBJ2-1 | TRBV6-5 | CASSYIAGSSYNEQFF | TGTGCCAGCAGTTACATCGCTGGGAGCTCCTACAATGAGCAGTTCTTC
. | once | TRBJ1-5 | TRBV19 | CASIRGEGSNQPQHF | TGTGCCAGTATACGCGGTGAAGGTAGCAATCAGCCCCAGCATTTT
. | . | TRBJ2-7 | TRBV28 | CASSFTPWGGQSSYEQYF | TGTGCCAGCAGTTTTACCCCCTGGGGGGGCCAGAGCTCCTACGAGCAGTACTTC
TRBD2 | . | TRBJ2-1 | TRBV4-2 | CASSLGGDLYNEQFF | TGTGCCAGCAGCCTGGGGGGGGATCTCTACAATGAGCAGTTCTTC
. | . | TRBJ1-2 | TRBV6-6 | CASSPPGAPYGYTF | TGTGCCAGCAGTCCCCCTGGGGCGCCCTATGGCTACACCTTC
. | . | TRBJ1-2 | TRBV7-9 | CASSLSGPLWGYTF | TGTGCCAGCAGCTTATCAGGGCCCCTCTGGGGCTACACCTTC
TRBD2 | once | TRBJ2-3 | TRBV6-4 | CASSETLAGGTDTQYF | TGTGCCAGCAGTGAAACGCTAGCGGGGGGCACAGATACGCAGTATTTT
. | . | TRBJ2-6 | TRBV30 | CAWTWRGIYSGANVLTF | TGTGCCTGGACGTGGAGAGGGATCTACTCTGGGGCCAACGTCCTGACTTTC
TRBD2 | . | TRBJ2-5 | TRBV7-9 | CASSLGVAGETQYF | TGTGCCAGCAGCCTCGGGGTAGCGGGAGAGACCCAGTACTTC
. | . | TRBJ2-7 | TRBV6-1 | CASTGRDEQYF | TGTGCCAGTACAGGAAGAGACGAGCAGTACTTC
. | . | TRBJ2-3 | TRBV6-6 | CASSYTGTDTQYF | TGTGCCAGCAGTTACACGGGCACAGATACGCAGTATTTT
. | . | TRBJ2-7 | TRBV13 | CASSLRTGLAYEQYF | TGTGCCAGCAGCTTAAGGACTGGACTTGCCTACGAGCAGTACTTC